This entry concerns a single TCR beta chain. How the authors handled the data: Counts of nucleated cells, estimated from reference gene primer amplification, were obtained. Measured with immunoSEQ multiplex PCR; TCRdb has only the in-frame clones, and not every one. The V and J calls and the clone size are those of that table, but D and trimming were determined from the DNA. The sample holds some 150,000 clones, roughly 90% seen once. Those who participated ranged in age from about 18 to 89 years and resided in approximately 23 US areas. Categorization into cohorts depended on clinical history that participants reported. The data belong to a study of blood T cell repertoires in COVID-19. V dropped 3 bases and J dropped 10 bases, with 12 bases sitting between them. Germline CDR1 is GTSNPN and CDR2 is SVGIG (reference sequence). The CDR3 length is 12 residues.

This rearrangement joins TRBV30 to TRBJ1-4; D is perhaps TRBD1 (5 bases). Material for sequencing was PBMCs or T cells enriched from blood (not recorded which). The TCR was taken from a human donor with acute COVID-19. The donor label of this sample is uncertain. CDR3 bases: TGTGCCTGGAGAGCAGGGTATGGAAAACTGTTTTTT. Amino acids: CAWRAGYGKLFF.